The present T cell receptor (beta chain) was sequenced within a study of shared clonotypes between healthy human individuals. Assay used: immunoSEQ multiplex PCR; TCRdb lists only in-frame clones, some missing. The table lists roughly 1,600,000 clones, 98% of them singletons. Donors, healthy HIV-negative adults, lacked recent acute infections or vaccinations. The sequenced sample consisted of naive CD4+ T cells sorted from blood. Noted subset: CD45RA+ positively selected. The sequence was collected from a man in his thirties or forties in good health.

Here the CDR3 DNA reads TGTGCCAGCACCCGGGGACACCTCACTGAAGCTTTCTTT. It specifies CASTRGHLTEAFF. The rearrangement joins TRBV9 to TRBJ1-1, with D maybe TRBD1 (6 bases). The CDR3 length is 13 residues. The germline V gene encodes CDR1 SGDLS and CDR2 YYNGEE. Trimming left V 6 bases short and J 4 bases short, with 13 bases between.